This T cell receptor beta chain was sequenced for a study of cytomegalovirus exposure and HLA in healthy donors. Study conclusions and caveats: Analyses of presence/absence relied on an assumption of roughly uniform sequencing depth across donors. Judged likely to be a sequencing artifact was a cluster of highly shared sequence variants.

With respect to this clone: Its specificity is unknown.

PCR was performed using 60 Vbeta and 13 Jbeta primers. Produced via immunoSEQ multiplex PCR; TCRdb's table is partial and in-frame only. The data hold about 200,000 clones, with roughly 80% observed a single time. This CDR3 is built from 18 residues. With V trimmed by 0 bases and J by 5 bases, 14 bases remained unmatched. CDR1 is KGHSH, CDR2 LQKENI, per germline. The chain employs TRBV18 and TRBJ1-2, with 8 bases that match TRBD1. This TCR was recovered from a male donor in good health and CMV-seropositive. Sequenced input: PBMCs. The CDR3 coding sequence is TGTGCCAGCTCACCACCCGAGGCGGGCGCAGGGGGCGCTTATGGCTACACCTTC. Protein sequence: CASSPPEAGAGGAYGYTF.